Listed below are T cell receptor beta chains from one sample, sequenced in a study of cytomegalovirus exposure and HLA in healthy donors. Here immunoSEQ multiplex PCR was the method, and the copy in TCRdb shows in-frame clones only, minus some. The repertoire includes 100,000 to 150,000 clones, 82% of them detected once, and roughly 7.8% sits in the top ten. Sequenced: PBMCs. The origin of the receptors is a woman aged 45-65 years in good health and CMV-seropositive. Each CDR3 is given with its conserved first and last residue.

CDR3 protein	V gene	J gene
CASKGARASTDTQYF	TRBV27	TRBJ2-3
CASSLMRAVQETQYF	TRBV4-1	TRBJ2-5
CASSLPMRLAVYNEQFF	TRBV7-9	TRBJ2-1
CASRLKVAGQGSKSYTF	TRBV4-1	TRBJ1-2
CASSIDQETEAFF	TRBV19	TRBJ1-1
CASSQTGAPSGANVLTF	TRBV5-8	TRBJ2-6
CASSGQGNQPQHF	TRBV10-2	TRBJ1-5
CASSLDSISDTQYF	TRBV5-4	TRBJ2-3
CASSAYPTGDSNQPQHF	TRBV2	TRBJ1-5
CASSLSGGEETQYF	TRBV5-4	TRBJ2-5
CASSFSGAGTDTQYF	TRBV5-1	TRBJ2-3
CASRLRGGEVANYGYTF	TRBV5-1	TRBJ1-2
CASSLVGSRNEQFF	TRBV7-9	TRBJ2-1
CASSFSSGEHSPLHF	TRBV5-4	TRBJ1-6
CASSTDRLNTEAFF	TRBV18	TRBJ1-1
CATSRETGTYGYTF	TRBV2	TRBJ1-2
CASSLKQTASYEQYF	TRBV5-8	TRBJ2-7
CASSLGEGTEAFF	TRBV7-9	TRBJ1-1
CASRRSGNEKLFF	TRBV27	TRBJ1-4
CAISESNVGTGGRQPQHF	TRBV10-3	TRBJ1-5
CASSFDRALGYTF	TRBV5-4	TRBJ1-2
CATSKRWGGTSRQMNTGELFF	TRBV15	TRBJ2-2
CSSSAGGSGPKQFF	TRBV7-9	TRBJ2-1
CATSRGRDSIYEQYF	TRBV15	TRBJ2-7
CASSYNAGRMVNEQFF	TRBV6-5	TRBJ2-1
CASTRGANTDTQYF	TRBV2	TRBJ2-3
CASSSKRASSYNEQFF	TRBV27	TRBJ2-1
CATRTGTSLNSPLHF	TRBV15	TRBJ1-6